The sequence of this TCR beta chain was determined in a study of T-cell memory formation after mild COVID-19. Whole-study results and caveats: Second-wave clones peaking on day 37 lacked confirmed SARS-CoV-2 specificity.

This clonotype was picked up a small number of times. Antigen specificity is unknown. Germline-derived CDR1 and CDR2 are SEHNR and FQNEAQ (reference sequence). The CDR3 consists of 15 residues. V was pared by 1 base and J by 5 bases, with 14 bases between. From the 5' RACE reads, TCRdb called clonotypes with MiXCR, one entry per CDR3 protein. The top ten clones hold less than 6.5% of a sample with 90,000 to 130,000 distinct CDR3 sequences, around 17% of them seen once. The V and J genes are TRBV7-9 and TRBJ2-5; D is undetermined. The sequence was collected from a man aged 18-30 years who had mild COVID-19 (a few samples of this study predate the infection). Cell type and time point are not known. Sequenced: PBMCs or a T cell subset sorted from them (not recorded which). The CDR3 spells CASSLVGSRSETQYF. Here the CDR3 DNA reads TGTGCCAGCAGCTTAGTAGGTAGCCGTTCCGAGACCCAGTACTTC.